The 11 T cell receptor beta chains below come from one sample, sequenced in a study of chemoradiotherapy in HPV16-positive cancers. Only in-frame clones appear in the TCRdb table, and some are missing; sequencing was by immunoSEQ multiplex PCR. The sample has 13,000 or so clones, approximately 86% seen once. Sequencing used blood, obtained from a patient who underwent chemoradiotherapy. The source of these receptors is a human donor with HPV-associated anogenital cancer.

The CDR3 region is CASSFSGGTGGETQYF. CDR3 bases: TGTGCCAGCAGCTTCTCGGGGGGGACCGGGGGAGAGACCCAGTACTTC. This chain uses TRBV7-9 with TRBJ2-5, with TRBD2 matching 8 bases. Looked up from germline, CDR1 is SEHNR and CDR2 is FQNEAQ (reference sequence). V shed 3 bases and J 4 bases; nucleotides not matched to a gene: 10. This CDR3 spans 16 amino acids.

The rearrangement links TRBV6-5 to TRBJ2-7; 9 positions agree with TRBD1. In germline, CDR1 is MNHEY, CDR2 SVGAGI. There are 14 residues in the CDR3. J lost 3 bases, V lost 6 bases, and 6 bases had no gene match. CDR3 nucleotides: TGTGCCAGCAGGGGACAGGGTTCCGTCTACGAGCAGTACTTC. This translates into CASRGQGSVYEQYF.

The chain carries TRBV19 and TRBJ1-1; D is ambiguous. The CDR3 length is 13 residues. Germline CDR1 is LNHDA and CDR2 is SQIVND (reference sequence). Between the trimmed V and J ends, which lost 3 bases and 7 bases, there was a span of 12 bases. This CDR3 reads CASSIRSQVEAFF. CDR3 nucleotides: TGTGCCAGTAGTATCAGGTCCCAGGTTGAAGCTTTCTTT.

This sequence joins TRBV5-4 and TRBJ2-2; 7 nucleotides agree with TRBD2. This CDR3 has 16 amino acids. The V and J ends lost 0 bases and 4 bases, in that order; junction bases with no gene match: 6. The germline CDR1 and CDR2 sequences are SGHNT and YYREEE (reference sequence). In nucleotides, the CDR3 is TGTGCCAGCAGCTTGGGTCCGGGGAGGGTCACCGGGGAGCTGTTTTTT. It encodes CASSLGPGRVTGELFF.

The V gene is TRBV2, the J gene TRBJ1-1; TRBD1 might be the D (6 bases). Germline CDR1 is SNHLY and CDR2 is FYNNEI. V lost 7 bases to trimming and J lost 6 bases, with 12 bases between them. This CDR3 region has 12 residues. CDR3 sequence reads: CASTSRQAEAFF. In DNA, the CDR3 is TGTGCCAGCACAAGCCGACAGGCTGAAGCTTTCTTT.

The count of this clone is one. The chain has TRBV7-9 and TRBJ1-1; D gene ambiguous. CDR1 is SEHNR, CDR2 FQNEAQ, per germline (reference sequence). Trimming took 5 bases from V and 4 from J, leaving 17 bases between them. This CDR3 region has 15 residues. Here the CDR3 reads CASSPPEMAFTEAFF. Written as DNA, the CDR3 is TGTGCCAGCAGCCCCCCGGAGATGGCGTTCACTGAAGCTTTCTTT.

V gene TRBV9 combines with J gene TRBJ1-3; 7 nucleotides match TRBD1. The CDR3 is made up of 14 amino acids. CDR1 and CDR2 (germline): SGDLS, YYNGEE. V shed 0 bases and J 6 bases; nucleotides not matched to a gene: 3. Written as DNA, the CDR3 is TGTGCCAGCAGCGTAGGACAGGGCGAAAACACCATATATTTT. It specifies CASSVGQGENTIYF. Supplemented by reference TRBV9 and TRBJ1-3, the full variable domain reads DSGVTQTPKHLITATGQRVTLRCSPRSGDLSVYWYQQSLDQGLQFLIQYYNGEERAKGNILERFSAQQFPDLHSELNLSSLELGDSALYFCASSVGQGENTIYFGEGSWLTVV.

This chain uses TRBV6-1 with TRBJ2-7, with a possible D match to TRBD1 (5 bases). This CDR3 region has 15 residues. Trimming took 3 bases from V and 0 from J, leaving 12 bases between them. Germline V lookup: CDR1 MNHNS, CDR2 SASEGT. This chain's CDR3 is CASSDAGFRSYEQYV. The DNA of the CDR3 is TGTGCCAGCAGTGACGCAGGGTTTCGCTCCTACGAGCAGTACGTC.

This chain uses TRBV11-2 with TRBJ1-1; D not resolved. This CDR3 comprises 16 residues. Deletions cut 8 bases from V and 0 bases from J, with 19 bases between. Germline V CDR1 and CDR2: SGHAT, FQNNGV. The CDR3, as DNA: TGTGCCAGCGTCGGGCAGAGGGTGGTTATGAACACTGAAGCTTTCTTT. Residues: CASVGQRVVMNTEAFF.

This chain links TRBV7-2 with TRBJ2-7; 12 bases line up with TRBD1. Trimming took 5 bases from V and 7 from J; bases not matched to a gene: 9. The CDR3 length is 15 residues. Per germline, CDR1 SGHTA and CDR2 FQGNSA. This CDR3 is CASSISGQGALEQYF. The CDR3 DNA reads TGTGCCAGCAGCATTTCGGGACAGGGGGCTTTAGAGCAGTACTTC.

The rearrangement uses TRBV18 and TRBJ1-5, with a tentative D call TRBD1 (5 bases). CDR1 is KGHSH and CDR2 is LQKENI in the germline V gene. CDR3 size: 15 residues. V lost 0 bases to trimming and J lost 7 bases, with 13 bases between them. The CDR3, as DNA: TGTGCCAGCTCACCACCGGAGGGGATGAGGCAGCCCCAGCATTTT. Its translation: CASSPPEGMRQPQHF. The full variable domain, with the rest looked up from reference TRBV18 and TRBJ1-5, is NAGVMQNPRHLVRRRGQEARLRCSPMKGHSHVYWYRQLPEEGLKFMVYLQKENIIDESGMPKERFSAEFPKEGPSILRIQQVVRGDSAAYFCASSPPEGMRQPQHFGDGTRLSIL.